The sequence of this T cell receptor (beta chain) was determined in a study of CD8 T cells in Susac syndrome (dated by TCRdb to about 2019). For the wider study: Whether CD8+ T cell activation and differentiation in Susac syndrome was antigen driven was tested using repertoire sequencing.

Here is what the overall study found, with its caveats: The TCR sequencing and HLA analysis was acknowledged to have included a relatively small number of individuals.

High-throughput TCR beta sequencing profiled peripheral blood CD8+ and CD4+ T cells from healthy donors, Susac syndrome patients and multiple sclerosis patients. Healthy donors were included as age- and sex-matched controls. CD8+ TEMRA cells were enriched by FACS, while bulk CD8+ and CD4+ T cells were purified by magnetic negative isolation. Blood was collected in EDTA tubes and processed within 24 hours, with PBMCs isolated through density gradient centrifugation. PBMCs intended for TCR sequencing were frozen in liquid nitrogen and were later thawed in a 37 degrees C water bath. The sorted or isolated CD4+, CD8+ and CD8+ TEMRA cells reached a purity of at least 90%. RNA was extracted using the RNeasy kit, and 0.5 to 1 microgram was reverse transcribed with random hexamers. The immunoSEQ multiplex PCR assay, covering 54 Vbeta and 13 Jbeta segments, was used to amplify TCR beta CDR3 regions. PCR amplification bias was corrected using a synthetic template baseline for primer optimization and computational correction. Under the source paper's analysis protocol: Reads were annotated to V, D and J genes per IMGT and analyzed with immunoSEQ Analyzer, keeping only productive sequences. To calculate clonality, Shannon entropy was normalized by log2 of the number of productive unique sequences and then subtracted from one. For each patient and control, public and private clones were evaluated within the 100 most prevalent clones. Susac-specific clones were defined as absent from healthy and MS cohorts, 800 to 1,200 published viral clones and other ImmuneACCESS disease sequences. TCRdb itself trimmed the public reads at Q25 with fastp, ran MiXCR and retained productive beta chains. All rows with the same CDR3 protein become a single entry with the most common DNA and genes. The V and J calls come from TCRdb's annotation, not from the publication. Present in this sample are around 99,000 distinct CDR3 sequences, roughly 97% of which were seen just once. The ten largest account for approximately 0.093% of the sample.

A remark on this clonotype: It lacks a known antigen. No base qualities exist here, and no much larger clone lies one base off it.

In the germline V gene, CDR1 corresponds to KGHDR and CDR2 to SFDVKD. From the cysteine up to the phenylalanine, the CDR3 has a length of 14 residues. Only CDR3 DNA remains: 42 bases, in frame from the first base. Trimming accounts for 4 bases at V and 12 bases at J, while the number of junction bases matched to no gene is 11. This receptor was identified in a human donor in good health. What was sequenced was CD4+ T cells from PBMCs. This chain joins TRBV24-1 to TRBJ2-1; 7 bases in the middle match TRBD1. The CDR3 in this case is CATSDQTRGQVQFF. The DNA sequence reads TGTGCCACCAGTGACCAAACTAGGGGGCAGGTGCAGTTCTTC.